The source of this TCR beta chain is a study of OX40 agonist ivuxolimab in advanced cancers. At the level of the study: People who had prior anti-PD-1, anti-PD-L1 or anti-CTLA-4 therapy could take part, and roughly 44% had some.

Germline CDR1 MGHDK, CDR2 SYGVNS. Losses at the gene ends were 7 bases for V and 4 bases for J; bases not matched to a gene: 7. The CDR3 is made up of 15 amino acids. Sequencing was performed with immunoSEQ multiplex PCR; in TCRdb, only in-frame clones are kept and a portion is missing. The sample gives 78,000 or so clones, about 85% of which show up once; around a sixth is in the top ten. The clonotype originates from an adult with an advanced solid tumor such as melanoma, head and neck, liver or kidney cancer. The rearrangement joins TRBV25-1 to TRBJ2-1, with 10 positions matching TRBD2. This specimen was CD4+ or CD8+ T cells sorted from blood, taken in a trial of the OX40 agonist ivuxolimab. Written as DNA, the CDR3 is TGTGCCAGCATAGGAGCGGGAGGGATATACAATGAGCAGTTCTTC. As protein: CASIGAGGIYNEQFF.